These 27 T cell receptor beta chains were all obtained from the same sample, sequenced in a study of PD-1 blockade in mismatch repair-deficient tumors. Regarding time point: 10-day in vitro stimulation with candidate neoantigen peptide 6. Profiled with immunoSEQ multiplex PCR; TCRdb holds only in-frame clones, not every one. The top ten clones hold about 4.6% of a sample with 14,000 or so clones, about 86% of them seen once. These receptors have no identified antigens. The specimen was cells cultured in vitro, collected from a patient treated with pembrolizumab. The receptors were gathered from an adult with mismatch repair-deficient cancer.

The rearrangement uses TRBV6-1 and TRBJ2-1; TRBD2 aligns across 11 bases. The CDR3 runs to 15 residues. Looked up from germline, CDR1 is MNHNS and CDR2 is SASEGT. J was trimmed by 5 bases and V by 6 bases; bases with no gene match: 6. In DNA form, the CDR3 reads TGTGCCAGCAGCGTTACTAGCGGGAGCAACAATGAGCAGTTCTTC. This sequence encodes CASSVTSGSNNEQFF.

CDR3 in amino acids: CASSPRKGNQPQHF. The DNA for the CDR3 is TGCGCCAGCAGCCCCCGCAAAGGGAATCAGCCCCAGCATTTT. The chain employs TRBV5-1 and TRBJ1-5, with D hard to call. The CDR3 loop spans 14 amino acids. Germline-derived CDR1 and CDR2 are SGHRS and YFSETQ. Trimming pared 4 bases from V and 4 bases from J, leaving 12 bases between. Complete variable domain (other parts from reference TRBV5-1 and TRBJ1-5): KAGVTQTPRYLIKTRGQQVTLSCSPISGHRSVSWYQQTPGQGLQFLFEYFSETQRNKGNFPGRFSGRQFSNSRSEMNVSTLELGDSALYLCASSPRKGNQPQHFGDGTRLSIL.

The rearrangement links TRBV7-2 to TRBJ1-4; a possible D gene is TRBD1 (6 bases). V was trimmed by 4 bases and J by 8 bases, leaving 17 bases between them. CDR3 size: 15 residues. Looked up from germline, CDR1 is SGHTA and CDR2 is FQGNSA. CDR3 in DNA: TGTGCCAGCAGCTCCCAGGGGACTCTGGGGGAAAAACTGTTTTTT. Its translation is CASSSQGTLGEKLFF.

This clone was detected once. DNA of the CDR3: TGCGCCAGCAGCCAAGATCGGCCAGGCCCCACCGGGGAGCTGTTTTTT. Protein: CASSQDRPGPTGELFF. The chain has TRBV4-1 and TRBJ2-2; unclear D gene. The germline V gene has CDR1 MGHRA and CDR2 YSYEKL. CDR3 size: 16 residues. V was pared by 0 bases and J by 4 bases, with 12 bases between.

The V call is TRBV29-1, the J call TRBJ2-1, with a possible D match to TRBD2 (5 bases). The CDR3 spans 15 residues. Germline values: CDR1 SQVTM, CDR2 ANQGSEA. The V gene lost 0 bases and the J gene lost 2 bases, with 11 bases spanning the gap. The CDR3 sequence: CSVEEGFGTYNEQFF. The CDR3 DNA reads as TGCAGCGTTGAAGAAGGCTTCGGGACCTACAATGAGCAGTTCTTC.

V gene TRBV4-2 combines with J gene TRBJ1-2, with 7 positions matching TRBD1. The junction had 7 bases not matched to a gene; V was cut back by 0 bases and J by 0 bases. Germline CDR1 and CDR2: LGHNA and YNFKEQ. This CDR3 is built from 17 residues. The CDR3 here is CASSQDRGQATNYGYTF. CDR3 in DNA: TGTGCCAGCAGCCAAGATAGGGGGCAGGCCACTAACTATGGCTACACCTTC.

The rearrangement links TRBV6-6 to TRBJ2-4; D is unresolved. Trimming removed 5 bases at V and 5 bases at J, with 7 bases between. This CDR3 has 12 amino acids. In germline, CDR1 is MNHNY, CDR2 SVGAGI (reference sequence). CDR3 protein: CASSASQNIQYF. CDR3 DNA sequence: TGTGCCAGCAGTGCCTCCCAAAACATTCAGTACTTC.

This chain joins TRBV7-2 and TRBJ2-2; no firm D call. Germline CDR1 SGHTA, CDR2 FQGNSA. The germline V and J ends were trimmed by 5 bases and 5 bases, with 18 bases remaining between them. CDR3 size: 16 residues. For the CDR3, the DNA is TGTGCCAGCAGCCAGCGCACCACGCTCCTAACCGGGGAGCTGTTTTTT. Translating gives CASSQRTTLLTGELFF.

The V and J genes are TRBV11-2 and TRBJ2-7; D is unclear. V was shortened by 1 base and J by 2 bases, with 6 bases between the two germline ends. This CDR3 has 13 residues. Germline V gene lookup returns CDR1 SGHAT and CDR2 FQNNGV. CDR3 amino acids: CASSLVVAYEQYF. The CDR3 DNA sequence: TGTGCCAGCAGCTTAGTAGTAGCCTACGAGCAGTACTTC.

The chain has TRBV29-1 and TRBJ2-3; D unresolved. Trimming took off 3 bases at V and 3 bases at J, with 7 bases between the two ends. Germline loops: CDR1 SQVTM, CDR2 ANQGSEA. This CDR3 has 12 residues. CDR3 region: CSVDPKTDTQYF. CDR3 in DNA: TGCAGCGTTGACCCTAAGACAGATACGCAGTATTTT.

The rearrangement links TRBV19 to TRBJ2-4; 8 nucleotides agree with TRBD1. The CDR3 has 15 residues. With V trimmed by 2 bases and J by 6 bases, 6 bases remained unmatched. Germline V gene data show CDR1 as LNHDA and CDR2 as SQIVND (reference sequence). The DNA of the CDR3 is TGTGCCAGTAGTATAAACCGGGACAGGCCAAACATTCAGTACTTC. Protein: CASSINRDRPNIQYF.

V is TRBV28 and J is TRBJ1-5; TRBD1 matches 7 bases. The CDR3 contains 18 residues. Per the germline V gene, CDR1 is MDHEN and CDR2 is SYDVKM. V trimming: 2 bases; J trimming: 2 bases; junction bases outside the gene matches: 12. CDR3 residues: CASSLRGRVISGNQPQHF. CDR3 bases: TGTGCCAGCAGTTTAAGGGGGCGCGTCATTAGTGGCAATCAGCCCCAGCATTTT.

The gene calls are TRBV25-1 and TRBJ2-5; TRBD2 aligns across 11 bases. Trimming took 3 bases from V and 4 from J; bases not matched to a gene: 1. The germline V gene encodes CDR1 MGHDK and CDR2 SYGVNS. CDR3 length: 14 amino acids. The chain's CDR3 is CASSDGLAGETQYF. The DNA for the CDR3 is TGTGCCAGCAGTGACGGACTAGCGGGAGAGACCCAGTACTTC.

The chain couples TRBV7-3 to TRBJ2-3, with 7 nucleotides matching TRBD2. V trimming: 6 bases; J trimming: 5 bases; junction bases outside the gene matches: 5. This CDR3 contains 13 residues. The germline V gene has CDR1 SGHTA and CDR2 FQGTGA. In DNA, the CDR3 is TGTGCCAGCAGTTGGACTAGTCAAGATACGCAGTATTTT. Translating it yields CASSWTSQDTQYF. The variable domain in full, with the rest retrieved from reference TRBV7-3 and TRBJ2-3, is GAGVSQTPSNKVTEKGKYVELRCDPISGHTALYWYRQSLGQGPEFLIYFQGTGAADDSGLPNDRFFAVRPEGSVSTLKIQRTERGDSAVYLCASSWTSQDTQYFGPGTRLTVL.

This clone has just one count. The chain carries TRBV15 and TRBJ1-2; the match to TRBD1 covers 7 bases. Germline loops: CDR1 LNHNV, CDR2 YYDKDF (reference sequence). J was trimmed by 5 bases and V by 7 bases; bases with no gene match: 7. The CDR3 loop spans 13 amino acids. The CDR3 sequence is CATTPGGTYGYTF. Here the CDR3 DNA reads TGTGCCACCACCCCAGGGGGGACTTATGGCTACACCTTC.

This clone was observed a handful of times. The chain combines TRBV2 with TRBJ1-1, with 7 bases matching TRBD1. Germline CDR1 reads SNHLY; CDR2 reads FYNNEI. CDR3 size: 15 residues. V lost 5 bases to trimming and J lost 3 bases; unmatched junction nucleotides: 9. CDR3 loop: CASSSYRGLYTEAFF. CDR3 nucleotides: TGTGCCAGCAGTTCATACAGGGGTCTTTACACTGAAGCTTTCTTT.

The gene calls are TRBV28 and TRBJ1-5; 7 positions match TRBD1. The CDR3 runs to 15 residues. CDR1 MDHEN and CDR2 SYDVKM come from the germline V gene. The V segment lost 3 bases and the J segment 6 bases; nucleotides outside the gene matches: 8. The CDR3 bases are TGTGCCAGCAGTTTTGCGACAGGGAGAGGTCAGCCCCAGCATTTT. Translation gives CASSFATGRGQPQHF.

V gene TRBV29-1 combines with J gene TRBJ1-1; D is possibly TRBD1 (6 bases). CDR1 and CDR2 from the germline V gene are SQVTM and ANQGSEA. V dropped 5 bases and J dropped 11 bases, with 15 bases sitting between them. The CDR3 consists of 11 residues. The CDR3 DNA is TGCAGCGTTTCAGGGGAGAGATGGGCTTTCTTT. Amino acids: CSVSGERWAFF.

The rearrangement joins TRBV20-1 to TRBJ2-2; D is uncertain. The V end lost 4 bases, the J end lost 5 bases, and 5 bases lay between the germline ends. Looked up from germline, CDR1 is DFQATT and CDR2 is SNEGSKA (reference sequence). The CDR3 has 11 residues. CDR3 sequence reads: CSAKGTGELFF. CDR3 coding DNA: TGCAGTGCTAAAGGGACCGGGGAGCTGTTTTTT.

The CDR3 loop reads CASRGDRDGYGYTF. CDR3 coding DNA: TGTGCCAGCAGAGGGGACAGGGATGGCTATGGCTACACCTTC. The V call is TRBV28, the J call TRBJ1-2, with 9 bases identical to TRBD1. V trimming: 6 bases; J trimming: 4 bases; junction bases outside the gene matches: 6. This CDR3 contains 14 residues. CDR1 is MDHEN, CDR2 SYDVKM, per germline.

This clone was recorded once. CDR3 in DNA: TGTGCCACCAAAACCGGGACAGGAGGAAACACCATATATTTT. Its translation: CATKTGTGGNTIYF. The chain has TRBV19 and TRBJ1-3; 8 nucleotides line up with TRBD1. Trimming removed 10 bases from V and 4 bases from J; junction bases left unmatched: 9. There are 14 residues in the CDR3. The V gene's germline CDR1 is LNHDA and CDR2 SQIVND (reference sequence).

The CDR3 DNA follows: TGTGCCAGCTCAACGCGGGGTTCTCCCTCAACTAATGAAAAACTGTTTTTT. It is translated as CASSTRGSPSTNEKLFF. V usage is TRBV27 and J usage is TRBJ1-4, with D hard to call. Germline CDR1 reads MNHEY; CDR2 reads SMNVEV (reference sequence). V was shortened by 8 bases and J by 0 bases, with 19 bases between the two germline ends. The CDR3 has 17 amino acids.

As regards this clone: Without the conserved terminal phenylalanine or tryptophan, this CDR3 likely stems from a read error. The chain carries TRBV2 and TRBJ1-2; D not resolved. Looked up from germline, CDR1 is SNHLY and CDR2 is FYNNEI. This CDR3 comprises 15 residues. The V and J ends lost 1 base and 3 bases respectively, with 12 bases between them. The CDR3, as DNA: TGTGCCAGCAGTGAAGGCAGAACCCTTGACTATGGCTACACCTCC. Protein sequence: CASSEGRTLDYGYTS.

The genes are TRBV7-3 and TRBJ1-1; 10 bases line up with TRBD1. Germline V gives CDR1 SGHTA, CDR2 FQGTGA. J was trimmed by 1 base and V by 0 bases; bases with no gene match: 5. This CDR3 comprises 17 residues. For the CDR3, the DNA is TGTGCCAGCAGCTTAACCCCTCGGGACAGGGGGAACACTGAAGCTTTCTTT. It specifies CASSLTPRDRGNTEAFF.

V and J are TRBV6-1 and TRBJ1-1; 7 bases agree with TRBD1. In germline, CDR1 is MNHNS, CDR2 SASEGT. Trimming cost V 3 bases and J 3 bases; bases outside gene matches: 4. This CDR3 has 14 residues. CDR3 residues: CASSDPGQYTEAFF. In DNA form, the CDR3 reads TGTGCCAGCAGTGATCCGGGACAGTACACTGAAGCTTTCTTT.

The chain employs TRBV7-9 and TRBJ2-7, with D possibly matching TRBD1 (5 bases). Trimming shortened V by 1 base and J by 3 bases, and 7 bases separated the two germline ends. The CDR3 is 13 residues long. The germline gives CDR1 SEHNR, CDR2 FQNEAQ (reference sequence). CDR3 loop: CASSLEQGYEQYF. The CDR3 nucleotides read TGTGCCAGCAGCTTAGAGCAGGGCTACGAGCAGTACTTC.

The chain has TRBV18 and TRBJ1-1; 7 positions match TRBD1. Germline CDR1 KGHSH, CDR2 LQKENI. The CDR3 contains 16 residues. V lost 3 bases and J lost 4; bases outside the gene matches: 11. CDR3: CASSPSQGRGGTEAFF. The CDR3 region has the DNA TGTGCCAGCTCACCTTCACAGGGGAGAGGCGGCACTGAAGCTTTCTTT.